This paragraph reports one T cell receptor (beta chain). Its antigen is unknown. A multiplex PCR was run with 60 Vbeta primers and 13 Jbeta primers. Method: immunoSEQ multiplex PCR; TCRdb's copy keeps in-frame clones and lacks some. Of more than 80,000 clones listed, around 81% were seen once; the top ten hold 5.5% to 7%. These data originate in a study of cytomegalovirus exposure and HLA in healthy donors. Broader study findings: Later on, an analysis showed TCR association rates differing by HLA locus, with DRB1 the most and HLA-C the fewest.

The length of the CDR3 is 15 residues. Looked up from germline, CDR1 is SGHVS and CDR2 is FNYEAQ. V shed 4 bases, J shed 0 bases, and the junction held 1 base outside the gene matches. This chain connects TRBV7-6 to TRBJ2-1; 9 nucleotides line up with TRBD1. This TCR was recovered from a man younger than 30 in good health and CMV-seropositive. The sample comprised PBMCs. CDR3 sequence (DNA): TGTGCCAGCAGCTCGACAGGGGGCTCCTACAATGAGCAGTTCTTC. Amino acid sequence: CASSSTGGSYNEQFF.